This T cell receptor beta chain was sequenced during a study of cytomegalovirus exposure and HLA in healthy donors. Study findings and constraints: Earlier analysis found most TCR beta V segments productive about 90% or about 30% of the time. Overall, about 160 TCR beta chains were annotated as cytomegalovirus-associated.

On this clone itself: Its antigen is currently unknown.

The CDR3 consists of 11 residues. CDR1 MNHEY and CDR2 SVGAGI come from the germline V gene. Trimming took 8 bases from V and 1 from J, leaving 5 bases between them. Primers included in the PCR were 60 Vbeta and 13 Jbeta primers. Sequencing was performed with immunoSEQ multiplex PCR; in TCRdb, only in-frame clones are kept and a portion is missing. In the table there are about 130,000 clones, more than 75% of which are singletons. This receptor was identified in a man between 40 and 49 years old in good health and CMV-seronegative. Input material: PBMCs. The V call is TRBV6-5, the J call TRBJ1-1; D unclear. CDR3 nucleotides: TGTGCCAGCTACGGGAACACTGAAGCTTTCTTT. This codes for CASYGNTEAFF.